This T cell receptor (beta chain) was recorded in a study of blood T cell repertoires in COVID-19. Study-level background: The United States, Italy and Spain supplied acute and convalescent COVID-19 samples.

The protocol was immunoSEQ multiplex PCR, while the TCRdb copy is restricted to in-frame clones and leaves out a portion. The table lists more than 200,000 clones, 86% of them singletons. The CDR3 covers 18 residues. Trimming cost V 3 bases and J 0 bases; bases outside gene matches: 7. Germline V CDR1 and CDR2: SGHTA, FQGNSA. Participant-given clinical history determined each cohort assignment. Donors of Cohort 3 who recovered were those that had two negative PCRs, clearance, or symptom resolution. The receptor's source is a man aged 35 to 55 who had recovered from COVID-19. The sample consisted of PBMCs or T cells enriched from blood (not recorded which). The chain couples TRBV7-2 to TRBJ2-1; 11 positions agree with TRBD2. The CDR3 region is CASSFWPSGGSSYNEQFF. In nucleotides, the CDR3 is TGTGCCAGCAGCTTTTGGCCTAGCGGGGGGTCCTCCTACAATGAGCAGTTCTTC. Full variable domain (rest looked up from reference TRBV7-2 and TRBJ2-1): GAGVSQSPSNKVTEKGKDVELRCDPISGHTALYWYRQSLGQGLEFLIYFQGNSAPDKSGLPSDRFSAERTGGSVSTLTIQRTQQEDSAVYLCASSFWPSGGSSYNEQFFGPGTRLTVL.